The 11 T cell receptor beta chains in this list originate from one sample, sequenced in a study of cytomegalovirus exposure and HLA in healthy donors. It was with 60 Vbeta and 13 Jbeta primers that the PCR ran. TCRdb keeps only in-frame clones here, not all; method: immunoSEQ multiplex PCR. Its table records 80,000 or so clones. Sequencing input: PBMCs. The receptors come from a woman in her thirties in good health and CMV-seronegative.

This chain joins TRBV30 and TRBJ2-1, with D unresolved. Germline CDR1 GTSNPN, CDR2 SVGIG (reference sequence). The CDR3 extends over 12 amino acids. V was shortened by 0 bases and J by 9 bases, with 9 bases between the two germline ends. The CDR3 DNA follows: TGTGCCTGGAGTGTAACCACCGGTGAGCAGTTCTTC. Translation gives CAWSVTTGEQFF.

The DNA for the CDR3 is TGTGCCAGCAGTTTAAGCCGGAATCAGCCCCAGCATTTT. Translated: CASSLSRNQPQHF. The chain carries TRBV27 and TRBJ1-5; D gene unclear. V was shortened by 2 bases and J by 4 bases, with 6 bases between the two germline ends. The CDR3 is made up of 13 amino acids. Germline V gives CDR1 MNHEY, CDR2 SMNVEV (reference sequence).

This sequence joins TRBV19 and TRBJ1-2; D is ambiguous. Trimming took off 1 base at V and 2 bases at J, with 8 bases between the two ends. CDR3 length: 14 residues. CDR1 and CDR2 (germline): LNHDA, SQIVND (reference sequence). CDR3 loop: CASSIGSENYGYTF. The DNA for the CDR3 is TGTGCCAGTAGTATAGGGAGCGAAAACTATGGCTACACCTTC.

V usage is TRBV7-2 and J usage is TRBJ2-5; TRBD1 might be the D (5 bases). This CDR3 is built from 14 residues. Germline CDR1 reads SGHTA; CDR2 reads FQGNSA. Trimming stripped 1 base from V and 5 bases from J, with 11 bases between. This CDR3 is CASSLERGGETQYF. The DNA for the CDR3 is TGTGCCAGCAGCTTAGAAAGGGGTGGGGAGACCCAGTACTTC.

This sequence joins TRBV6-1 and TRBJ1-5; tentative D call: TRBD1 (5 bases). Germline CDR1 and CDR2: MNHNS and SASEGT. V was trimmed by 5 bases and J by 3 bases, leaving 11 bases between them. The CDR3 contains 14 residues. The CDR3 DNA reads as TGTGCCAGCAGTACAGGAAATTACAATCAGCCCCAGCATTTT. Its translation is CASSTGNYNQPQHF.

The rearrangement links TRBV7-9 to TRBJ2-5; D may be TRBD1 (6 bases). Trimming took off 2 bases at V and 1 base at J, with 11 bases between the two ends. From germline, CDR1 is SEHNR and CDR2 FQNEAQ (reference sequence). The CDR3 consists of 15 residues. The CDR3, as DNA: TGTGCCAGCAGCTTATTCGGGACATCCCAAGAGACCCAGTACTTC. This gives the protein CASSLFGTSQETQYF.

This chain links TRBV28 with TRBJ2-7, with D possibly being TRBD1 (6 bases). CDR3 length: 14 residues. CDR1 is MDHEN and CDR2 is SYDVKM in the germline V gene. The V gene lost 8 bases and the J gene lost 6 bases, with 20 bases spanning the gap. Here the CDR3 DNA reads TGTGCCAGCCGCACTACAGGGATCCGGTTCGAGCAGTACTTC. Its translation is CASRTTGIRFEQYF. The complete variable domain, with remaining parts taken from reference TRBV28 and TRBJ2-7, reads DVKVTQSSRYLVKRTGEKVFLECVQDMDHENMFWYRQDPGLGLRLIYFSYDVKMKEKGDIPEGYSVSREKKERFSLILESASTNQTSMYLCASRTTGIRFEQYFGPGTRLTVT.

The chain recombines TRBV2 with TRBJ2-3; a possible D gene is TRBD2 (6 bases). The CDR3 consists of 14 residues. CDR1 and CDR2 from the germline V gene are SNHLY and FYNNEI. Trimming left V 7 bases short and J 0 bases short, with 11 bases between. CDR3 nucleotides: TGTGCCAGCACATACGGGGGAAGCACAGATACGCAGTATTTT. It is translated as CASTYGGSTDTQYF.

The chain has TRBV5-1 and TRBJ1-4; no reliable D call. Germline lookup yields CDR1 SGHRS and CDR2 YFSETQ. V gave up 0 bases and J gave up 3 bases, with 9 bases separating them. This CDR3 has 15 residues. The CDR3 region has the DNA TGCGCCAGCAGCTTGGGAACTTCCTCTAATGAAAAACTGTTTTTT. It encodes CASSLGTSSNEKLFF.

This chain joins TRBV11-2 and TRBJ2-7, with 10 bases identical to TRBD1. Trimming removed 5 bases from V and 0 bases from J; junction bases left unmatched: 1. The germline gives CDR1 SGHAT, CDR2 FQNNGV. The CDR3 contains 14 residues. Written as DNA, the CDR3 is TGTGCCAGCAGCCGACAGGGGGCCTCCTACGAGCAGTACTTC. Amino acid sequence: CASSRQGASYEQYF.

The CDR3, as DNA: TGTGCCACCAGCAGAGAGGGGACAGGGAAGCCCAACTATGGCTACACCTTC. The encoded protein is CATSREGTGKPNYGYTF. The chain joins TRBV15 to TRBJ1-2; 9 nucleotides align to TRBD1. The V gene end was trimmed by 0 bases and the J gene end by 2 bases; junction bases not matched to a gene: 7. The CDR3 runs 17 residues. The germline V gene has CDR1 LNHNV and CDR2 YYDKDF (reference sequence).